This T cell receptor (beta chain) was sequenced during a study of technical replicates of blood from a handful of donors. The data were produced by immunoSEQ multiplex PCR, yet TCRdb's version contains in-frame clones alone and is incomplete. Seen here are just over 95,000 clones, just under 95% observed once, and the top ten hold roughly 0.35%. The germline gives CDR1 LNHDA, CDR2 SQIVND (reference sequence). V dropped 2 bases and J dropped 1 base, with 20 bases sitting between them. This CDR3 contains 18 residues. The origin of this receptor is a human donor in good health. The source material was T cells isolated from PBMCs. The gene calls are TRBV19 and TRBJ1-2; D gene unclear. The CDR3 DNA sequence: TGTGCCAGTAGTATATACCGGGAGTCCTATCAACGTAACTATGGCTACACCTTC. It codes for CASSIYRESYQRNYGYTF.